The 15 T cell receptor beta chains below come from one sample, sequenced in a study of blood T cell repertoires in COVID-19. This table comes from immunoSEQ multiplex PCR, and its TCRdb copy is limited to in-frame clones, with some not included. The sample has about 50,000 clones, approximately 84% seen once; the top ten hold 15% to 20%. Sequencing used peripheral blood. These receptors were collected from a human donor with active COVID-19. The donor label of this sample is uncertain.

CDR3 region: CASGEGQYYGYTF. The CDR3 DNA sequence: TGTGCCAGTGGAGAGGGACAGTACTATGGCTACACCTTC. This sequence joins TRBV18 and TRBJ1-2; 7 bases fit TRBD1. The germline V gene encodes CDR1 KGHSH and CDR2 LQKENI. The CDR3 totals 13 residues. Unmatched junction bases numbered 7, after V lost 9 bases and J lost 3 bases.

V gene TRBV19 combines with J gene TRBJ1-6, with TRBD1 identical over 9 bases. J was trimmed by 0 bases and V by 6 bases; bases with no gene match: 0. Germline V lookup: CDR1 LNHDA, CDR2 SQIVND (reference sequence). This CDR3 comprises 15 residues. The CDR3 nucleotides are TGTGCCAGTAGGGACAGGGGCTCCTATAATTCACCCCTCCACTTT. This encodes CASRDRGSYNSPLHF.

The chain recombines TRBV6-6 with TRBJ2-5; no reliable D call. Germline V CDR1 and CDR2: MNHNY, SVGAGI (reference sequence). The CDR3 has 15 residues. V shed 2 bases and J shed 5 bases, with 15 bases lying between them. CDR3: CASSYTSGIRETQYF. The CDR3 DNA sequence: TGTGCCAGCAGTTACACCTCAGGAATCCGCGAGACCCAGTACTTC.

V is TRBV7-2 and J is TRBJ2-2, with D perhaps TRBD2 (6 bases). The germline CDR1 and CDR2 sequences are SGHTA and FQGNSA. This CDR3 has 15 residues. Trimming removed 1 base from V and 9 bases from J, with 15 bases in between. In DNA, the CDR3 is TGTGCCAGCAGCTTAGATGCTAGCGAGTTTAGGGAGCTGTTTTTT. It codes for CASSLDASEFRELFF.

The chain carries TRBV6-5 and TRBJ1-1; a possible D gene is TRBD1 (5 bases). Germline CDR1 MNHEY, CDR2 SVGAGI. V was clipped by 5 bases and J by 11 bases, with 9 bases between them. The CDR3 has 10 residues. Here the CDR3 DNA reads TGTGCCAGCAGTCCCACAGGCGCTTTCTTT. Translation gives CASSPTGAFF.

As DNA, the CDR3 is TGTGCCAGCAGGGGGGGAATCGGGGAGACCCAGTACTTC. Protein product: CASRGGIGETQYF. The gene calls are TRBV9 and TRBJ2-5; a possible D gene is TRBD2 (6 bases). This CDR3 is 13 amino acids long. The germline V and J ends were trimmed by 5 bases and 5 bases, with 13 bases remaining between them. CDR1 SGDLS and CDR2 YYNGEE come from the germline V gene. The whole variable domain, remainder taken from reference TRBV9 and TRBJ2-5, is DSGVTQTPKHLITATGQRVTLRCSPRSGDLSVYWYQQSLDQGLQFLIQYYNGEERAKGNILERFSAQQFPDLHSELNLSSLELGDSALYFCASRGGIGETQYFGPGTRLLVL.

The rearrangement links TRBV3-1 (or the pseudogene TRBV3-2) to TRBJ1-2; 8 positions agree with TRBD1. The V gene's germline CDR1 is LGHDT and CDR2 YNNKEL (reference sequence). The CDR3 sequence is 17 residues long. V was pared by 1 base and J by 6 bases, with 13 bases of the junction left unmatched. The CDR3, as DNA: TGTGCCAGCAGCCAAGGGGGACGCGGAGGACAGGGTAATGGCTACACCTTC. Translating gives CASSQGGRGGQGNGYTF.

The chain links TRBV4-2 to TRBJ1-1, with TRBD1 identical over 7 bases. This CDR3 region has 15 residues. Trimming removed 6 bases from V and 0 bases from J; junction bases left unmatched: 7. Looked up from germline, CDR1 is LGHNA and CDR2 is YNFKEQ. The CDR3 coding sequence is TGTGCCAGCAGACAACAGGGGCTAATGAACACTGAAGCTTTCTTT. This translates into CASRQQGLMNTEAFF.

The chain couples TRBV7-9 to TRBJ2-3; D may be TRBD1 (5 bases). The CDR3 covers 14 residues. Trimming cost V 10 bases and J 3 bases, with 17 bases left between them. Germline-derived CDR1 and CDR2 are SEHNR and FQNEAQ (reference sequence). The CDR3 sequence: CATLRVDKTDTQYF. CDR3 nucleotide sequence: TGTGCCACCCTACGTGTGGACAAAACAGATACGCAGTATTTT. The variable domain in full, with the rest retrieved from reference TRBV7-9 and TRBJ2-3, is DTGVSQNPRHKITKRGQNVTFRCDPISEHNRLYWYRQTLGQGPEFLTYFQNEAQLEKSRLLSDRFSAERPKGSFSTLEIQRTEQGDSAMYLCATLRVDKTDTQYFGPGTRLTVL.

This clone has only a few counts. J is TRBJ1-6 and V is TRBV5-4; 8 bases are a match to TRBD1. CDR1 and CDR2 from the germline V gene are SGHNT and YYREEE (reference sequence). V lost 3 bases to trimming and J lost 10 bases; unmatched junction nucleotides: 3. CDR3 length equals 13 residues. In DNA form, the CDR3 reads TGTGCCAGCAGCTCCAGGGGGCAATCACCCCTCCACTTT. The encoded protein is CASSSRGQSPLHF.

This clone was observed a few times. J is TRBJ2-1 and V is TRBV3-1 (or the pseudogene TRBV3-2); 10 bases agree with TRBD2. V lost 4 bases, J lost 3 bases, and 3 bases stayed unmatched. Germline V gene sequence: CDR1 LGHDT, CDR2 YNNKEL (reference sequence). The CDR3 is 15 amino acids. The CDR3 loop reads CASSPTSGNYNEQFF. CDR3 sequence (DNA): TGTGCCAGCAGCCCTACTAGCGGGAACTACAATGAGCAGTTCTTC.

The chain recombines TRBV6-5 with TRBJ1-2; D is possibly TRBD1 (6 bases). This CDR3 has 14 amino acids. Germline loops: CDR1 MNHEY, CDR2 SVGAGI. V gave up 6 bases and J gave up 10 bases, with 21 bases separating them. The CDR3 loop reads CASRPTTGTLSYTF. The CDR3 DNA reads as TGTGCCAGCAGGCCCACGACAGGAACTCTCTCCTACACCTTC.

The J gene is TRBJ1-2, the V gene TRBV6-5; 9 nucleotides align to TRBD1. The V gene end was trimmed by 7 bases and the J gene end by 3 bases; junction bases not matched to a gene: 9. There are 15 residues in the CDR3. Germline CDR1 and CDR2: MNHEY and SVGAGI. The CDR3 bases are TGTGCCAGCAAAAGCCGGGACAGGGCCTACTATGGCTACACCTTC. Translation: CASKSRDRAYYGYTF.

The chain combines TRBV19 with TRBJ2-7, with 8 bases fitting TRBD1. Per the germline V gene, CDR1 is LNHDA and CDR2 is SQIVND (reference sequence). V lost 3 bases to trimming and J lost 5 bases; unmatched junction nucleotides: 9. This CDR3 contains 15 residues. The CDR3 DNA sequence: TGTGCCAGTAGTATGGACAGGGCGATAACTAACGAGCAGTACTTC. The encoded protein is CASSMDRAITNEQYF.

This clone was found once. The gene calls are TRBV7-2 and TRBJ1-5; 8 bases map to TRBD1. The CDR3 length is 15 residues. Germline CDR1 reads SGHTA; CDR2 reads FQGNSA. J gave up 7 bases and V 6 bases, and 11 bases lay outside the gene matches. Written as DNA, the CDR3 is TGTGCCAGCAGTCGCATGATACAGGGGGACCAGCCCCAGCATTTT. Amino acids: CASSRMIQGDQPQHF.